The 10 T cell receptor beta chains given below trace back to one sample, sequenced in a study of blood T cell repertoires in COVID-19. Sequenced by immunoSEQ multiplex PCR; TCRdb stores in-frame clones only, minus some. The sample contains about 300,000 clones, 75% to 90% of which appear only once. Sample: peripheral blood. The origin of the receptors is a woman in her thirties or forties who had recovered from COVID-19.

The J gene is TRBJ1-1, the V gene TRBV11-3, with D unresolved. Germline V gene sequence: CDR1 SGHNT, CDR2 YENEEA. The CDR3 consists of 15 residues. Trimming took 5 bases from V and 11 from J, leaving 24 bases between them. Here the CDR3 reads CASSPGLYEPTNAFF. The CDR3 nucleotides read TGTGCCAGCAGCCCAGGCCTATATGAGCCGACGAACGCTTTCTTT.

The gene calls are TRBV4-2 and TRBJ2-5; D ambiguous. The CDR3 sequence is 13 residues long. Germline V gives CDR1 LGHNA, CDR2 YNFKEQ. V dropped 1 base and J dropped 2 bases, with 5 bases sitting between them. The chain's CDR3 is CASSQGSQETQYF. Written as DNA, the CDR3 is TGTGCCAGCAGCCAAGGCAGTCAAGAGACCCAGTACTTC.

The J gene is TRBJ2-1, the V gene TRBV5-1; D might be TRBD2 (6 bases). This CDR3 contains 16 residues. Germline V CDR1 and CDR2: SGHRS, YFSETQ. The V end was cut by 4 bases, the J end by 2 bases, with 16 bases between. The CDR3 reads CASSPGTGGPYNEQFF. Written as DNA, the CDR3 is TGCGCCAGCAGCCCCGGCACCGGGGGACCCTACAATGAGCAGTTCTTC.

The gene calls are TRBV19 and TRBJ2-1; D might be TRBD2 (5 bases). CDR1 is LNHDA, CDR2 SQIVND, per germline (reference sequence). This CDR3 is 14 amino acids long. Trimming removed 4 bases at V and 8 bases at J, with 15 bases between. Here the CDR3 reads CASSKNRETHEQFF. The CDR3 DNA reads as TGTGCCAGTAGTAAGAACCGGGAAACCCATGAGCAGTTCTTC.

This chain joins TRBV2 and TRBJ2-3, with 12 bases aligning to TRBD2. The CDR3 runs to 14 residues. Germline assignment: CDR1 SNHLY and CDR2 FYNNEI. The trim removed 10 bases at V and 0 bases at J, leaving 2 bases unmatched. CDR3 region: CATGLAGSTDTQYF. The CDR3 DNA reads TGTGCCACCGGACTAGCGGGGAGCACAGATACGCAGTATTTT.

This chain connects TRBV4-3 to TRBJ1-1; tentatively, D is TRBD1 (6 bases). The CDR3 covers 17 residues. The germline CDR1 and CDR2 sequences are LGHNA and YSLEER. The V end was cut by 1 base, the J end by 7 bases, with 22 bases between. Here the CDR3 DNA reads TGCGCCAGCAGCCAAGCGTTGGGGCGACCTACCAGGGGTGAAGCTTTCTTT. It encodes CASSQALGRPTRGEAFF.

The chain is built from TRBV15 and TRBJ1-4; D unclear. V was shortened by 0 bases and J by 8 bases, with 16 bases between the two germline ends. There are 16 residues in the CDR3. Per germline, CDR1 LNHNV and CDR2 YYDKDF (reference sequence). The DNA of the CDR3 is TGTGCCACCAGCAGAGATCGTACGGGAGGCTACGAAAAACTGTTTTTT. As protein: CATSRDRTGGYEKLFF.

V usage is TRBV16 and J usage is TRBJ1-2; D ambiguous. Germline-derived CDR1 and CDR2 are KGHSY and FQNENV. The CDR3 is 14 amino acids. V lost 0 bases, J lost 2 bases, and 7 bases lay in between. CDR3 bases: TGTGCCAGCAGCCAATCAGGGAGCAACTATGGCTACACCTTC. Translating gives CASSQSGSNYGYTF.

The V gene is TRBV6-5, the J gene TRBJ2-2, with D possibly being TRBD1 (5 bases). CDR3 size: 15 residues. The germline CDR1 and CDR2 sequences are MNHEY and SVGAGI. With 2 bases removed from V and 4 bases from J, the gap between germline ends came to 11 bases. In DNA, the CDR3 is TGTGCCAGCAGTTACAACCCCAGGGTCACCGGGGAGCTGTTTTTT. It is translated as CASSYNPRVTGELFF.

The chain is built from TRBV6-5 and TRBJ1-1; possible D gene TRBD1, 5 bases. The V and J ends lost 4 bases and 4 bases respectively, with 7 bases between them. The CDR3 contains 12 residues. The germline CDR1 and CDR2 sequences are MNHEY and SVGAGI. This CDR3 is CASSSGGTEAFF. CDR3 in DNA: TGTGCCAGCAGTTCGGGGGGCACTGAAGCTTTCTTT.